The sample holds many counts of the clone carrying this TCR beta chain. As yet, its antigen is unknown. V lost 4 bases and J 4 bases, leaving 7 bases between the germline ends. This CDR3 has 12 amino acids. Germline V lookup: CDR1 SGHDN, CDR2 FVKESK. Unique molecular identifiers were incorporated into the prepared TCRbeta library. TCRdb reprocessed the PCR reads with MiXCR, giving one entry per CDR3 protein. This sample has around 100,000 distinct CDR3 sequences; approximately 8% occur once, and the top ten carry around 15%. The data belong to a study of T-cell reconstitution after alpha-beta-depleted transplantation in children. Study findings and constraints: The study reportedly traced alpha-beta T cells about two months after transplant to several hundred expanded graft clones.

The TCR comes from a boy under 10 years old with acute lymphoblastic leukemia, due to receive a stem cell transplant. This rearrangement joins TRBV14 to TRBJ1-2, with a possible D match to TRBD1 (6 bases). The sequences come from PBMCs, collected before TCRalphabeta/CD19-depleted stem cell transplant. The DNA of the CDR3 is TGTGCCAGCAGCCCGGGGGCCTATGGCTACACCTTC. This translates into CASSPGAYGYTF.